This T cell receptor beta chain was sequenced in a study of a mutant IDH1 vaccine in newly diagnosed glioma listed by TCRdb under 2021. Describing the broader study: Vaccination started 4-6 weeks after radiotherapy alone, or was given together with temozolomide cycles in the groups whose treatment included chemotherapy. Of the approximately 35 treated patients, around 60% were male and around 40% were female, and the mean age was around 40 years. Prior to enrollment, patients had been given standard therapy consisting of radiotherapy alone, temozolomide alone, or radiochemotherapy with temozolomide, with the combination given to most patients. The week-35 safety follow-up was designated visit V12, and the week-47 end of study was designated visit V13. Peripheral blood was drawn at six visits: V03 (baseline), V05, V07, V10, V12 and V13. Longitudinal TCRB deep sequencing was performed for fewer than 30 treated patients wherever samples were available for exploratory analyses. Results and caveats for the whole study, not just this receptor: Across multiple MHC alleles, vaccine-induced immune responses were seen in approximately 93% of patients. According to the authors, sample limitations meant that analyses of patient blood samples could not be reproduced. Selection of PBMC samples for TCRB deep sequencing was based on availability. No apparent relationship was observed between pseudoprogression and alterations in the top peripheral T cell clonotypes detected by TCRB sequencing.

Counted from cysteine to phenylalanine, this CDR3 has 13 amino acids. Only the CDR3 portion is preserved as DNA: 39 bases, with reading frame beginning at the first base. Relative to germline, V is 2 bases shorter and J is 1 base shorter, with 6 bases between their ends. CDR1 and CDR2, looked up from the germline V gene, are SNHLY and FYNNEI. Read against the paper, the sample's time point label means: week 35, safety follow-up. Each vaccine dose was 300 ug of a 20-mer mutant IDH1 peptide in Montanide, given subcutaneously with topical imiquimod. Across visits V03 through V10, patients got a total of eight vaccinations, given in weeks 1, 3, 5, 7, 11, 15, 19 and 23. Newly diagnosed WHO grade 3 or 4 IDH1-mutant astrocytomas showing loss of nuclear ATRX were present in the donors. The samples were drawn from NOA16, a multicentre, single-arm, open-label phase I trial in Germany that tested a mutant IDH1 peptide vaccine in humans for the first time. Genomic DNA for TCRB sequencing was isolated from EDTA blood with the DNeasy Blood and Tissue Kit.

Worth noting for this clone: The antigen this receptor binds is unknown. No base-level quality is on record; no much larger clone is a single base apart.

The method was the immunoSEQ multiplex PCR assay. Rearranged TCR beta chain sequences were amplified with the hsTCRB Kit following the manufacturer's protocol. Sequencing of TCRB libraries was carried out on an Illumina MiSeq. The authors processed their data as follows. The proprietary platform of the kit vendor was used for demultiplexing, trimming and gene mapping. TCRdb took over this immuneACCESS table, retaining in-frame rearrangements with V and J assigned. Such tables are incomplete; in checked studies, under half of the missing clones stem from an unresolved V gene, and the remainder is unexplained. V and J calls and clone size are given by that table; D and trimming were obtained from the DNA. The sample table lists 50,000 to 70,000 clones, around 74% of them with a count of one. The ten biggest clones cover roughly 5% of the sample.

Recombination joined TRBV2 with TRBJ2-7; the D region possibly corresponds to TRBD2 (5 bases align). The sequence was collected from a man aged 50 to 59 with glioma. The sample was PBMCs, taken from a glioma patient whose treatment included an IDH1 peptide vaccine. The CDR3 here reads CASSEPGSYEQYF. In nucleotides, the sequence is TGTGCCAGCAGTGAACCGGGATCCTACGAGCAGTACTTC.